The 14 T cell receptor beta chains presented below share a single source sample, sequenced in a study of T-cell reconstitution after alpha-beta-depleted transplantation in children. Preparation of the TCRbeta library involved a method that used unique molecular identifiers. TCRdb independently ran MiXCR on the PCR reads; one entry per CDR3 protein. The profile shows hundreds of thousands of distinct CDR3 sequences, over 10% of them singletons. This sample comprised PBMCs, obtained before TCRalphabeta/CD19-depleted stem cell transplant. The receptor set was obtained from a girl aged 2 to 9 with congenital amegakaryocytic thrombocytopenia, due to receive a stem cell transplant.

This clonotype was seen at least ten times. V usage is TRBV20-1 and J usage is TRBJ1-6, with TRBD1 as a possible D gene (5 bases). V shed 1 base and J shed 9 bases, with 7 bases lying between them. The CDR3 runs 12 residues. Germline V lookup: CDR1 DFQATT, CDR2 SNEGSKA (reference sequence). The CDR3 nucleotides read TGCAGTGCTAGAGGGGGCGGTTCACCCCTCCACTTT. This translates into CSARGGGSPLHF.

This clonotype was observed a few times. The chain combines TRBV5-1 with TRBJ2-7, with 13 bases matching TRBD2. This CDR3 has 16 amino acids. J gave up 3 bases and V 4 bases, and 7 bases lay outside the gene matches. Germline V gene lookup returns CDR1 SGHRS and CDR2 YFSETQ. Here the CDR3 reads CASSQGLAGSLYEQYF. Here the CDR3 DNA reads TGCGCCAGCAGCCAGGGACTAGCGGGGAGCCTCTACGAGCAGTACTTC.

This clonotype showed up just a few times. V gene TRBV7-9 combines with J gene TRBJ2-5, with D unclear. Germline loops: CDR1 SEHNR, CDR2 FQNEAQ (reference sequence). This CDR3 is built from 14 residues. V was shortened by 5 bases and J by 5 bases, with 15 bases between the two germline ends. The CDR3 DNA reads TGTGCCAGCAGCCCTCCGCCCTTGGGTGAGACCCAGTACTTC. Amino acids: CASSPPPLGETQYF.

CDR3 in amino acids: CASSLQGLVFF. For the CDR3, the DNA is TGTGCCAGCAGTTTGCAGGGCCTGGTTTTCTTT. This rearrangement joins TRBV27 to TRBJ1-1; perhaps TRBD1 as D (5 bases). There are 11 residues in the CDR3. Trimming stripped 3 bases from V and 13 bases from J, with 12 bases between. In germline, CDR1 is MNHEY, CDR2 SMNVEV (reference sequence).

At least ten counts were recorded for this clonotype. The chain links TRBV29-1 to TRBJ1-2; unclear D gene. V was shortened by 4 bases and J by 7 bases, with 10 bases between the two germline ends. Germline CDR1 and CDR2: SQVTM and ANQGSEA. The CDR3 is made up of 11 amino acids. CDR3 residues: CSVVEGSGYTF. The CDR3 coding sequence is TGCAGCGTTGTTGAGGGAAGTGGCTACACCTTC.

At least ten counts were recorded for this clonotype. This chain links TRBV12-3 or TRBV12-4 with TRBJ1-4; tentatively, D is TRBD1 (6 bases). Trimming stripped 5 bases from V and 8 bases from J, with 15 bases between. The CDR3 runs to 14 residues. The CDR3: CASSLPGDREKLFF. The DNA for the CDR3 is TGTGCCAGCAGTCTTCCAGGGGACCGCGAAAAACTGTTTTTT.

This clonotype showed up many times. This rearrangement joins TRBV20-1 to TRBJ2-1; weak D call: TRBD2 (6 bases). Trimming took off 3 bases at V and 8 bases at J, with 14 bases between the two ends. The CDR3 is 13 amino acids. CDR1 and CDR2 (germline): DFQATT, SNEGSKA (reference sequence). The CDR3 here is CSASVGSFDEQFF. CDR3 nucleotide sequence: TGCAGTGCTAGTGTCGGGAGCTTCGATGAGCAGTTCTTC.

The chain carries TRBV5-1 and TRBJ2-1, with TRBD2 matching over 8 bases. This CDR3 contains 15 residues. The trim removed 3 bases at V and 3 bases at J, leaving 5 bases unmatched. CDR1 is SGHRS and CDR2 is YFSETQ in the germline V gene. The CDR3 here is CASSSASGLYNEQFF. The CDR3 DNA follows: TGCGCCAGCAGCTCGGCTAGCGGGCTCTACAATGAGCAGTTCTTC. Filled out from reference TRBV5-1 and TRBJ2-1, the complete variable domain reads KAGVTQTPRYLIKTRGQQVTLSCSPISGHRSVSWYQQTPGQGLQFLFEYFSETQRNKGNFPGRFSGRQFSNSRSEMNVSTLELGDSALYLCASSSASGLYNEQFFGPGTRLTVL.

This clonotype was recorded once. The chain uses TRBV30 and TRBJ2-1; D is unresolved. The V end was cut by 5 bases, the J end by 5 bases, with 7 bases between. The CDR3 contains 11 residues. CDR1 and CDR2 (germline): GTSNPN, SVGIG (reference sequence). CDR3 sequence: CAWCLHNEQFF. In DNA, the CDR3 is TGTGCCTGGTGTCTCCACAATGAGCAGTTCTTC.

This clonotype has a count of ten or more. V is TRBV20-1 and J is TRBJ2-3, with 10 bases that match TRBD2. Germline-derived CDR1 and CDR2 are DFQATT and SNEGSKA (reference sequence). There are 18 residues in the CDR3. Unmatched junction bases numbered 12, after V lost 3 bases and J lost 0 bases. The CDR3 loop is CSASPLAGGTSSTDTQYF. The CDR3 nucleotides are TGCAGTGCTAGCCCCTTAGCGGGAGGAACCTCTAGCACAGATACGCAGTATTTT.

This clonotype showed up many times. V gene TRBV5-1 combines with J gene TRBJ2-1, with D unresolved. The V end was cut by 1 base, the J end by 8 bases, with 13 bases between. CDR3 length equals 14 residues. The germline gives CDR1 SGHRS, CDR2 YFSETQ. CDR3: CASSLRGAIDEQFF. The CDR3 region has the DNA TGCGCCAGCAGCTTGAGAGGAGCGATCGATGAGCAGTTCTTC.

This clonotype was recorded at least ten times. The genes are TRBV24-1 and TRBJ2-7; the D call may be TRBD1 or TRBD2 (5 bases each). Germline V gene sequence: CDR1 KGHDR, CDR2 SFDVKD. Trimming stripped 2 bases from V and 3 bases from J, with 10 bases between. The CDR3 has 14 residues. The CDR3 sequence: CATSDSRENYEQYF. CDR3 nucleotides: TGTGCCACCAGTGATTCCAGGGAGAACTACGAGCAGTACTTC.

This clonotype was recorded many times. The chain carries TRBV7-2 and TRBJ2-3; no clear D. V was cut by 1 base and J by 4 bases, with 6 bases left in between. CDR1 is SGHTA, CDR2 FQGNSA, per germline. This CDR3 has 13 amino acids. CDR3 bases: TGTGCCAGCAGCTTAGTCGTTCCAGATACGCAGTATTTT. This gives the protein CASSLVVPDTQYF. The full variable domain, with the rest looked up from reference TRBV7-2 and TRBJ2-3, is GAGVSQSPSNKVTEKGKDVELRCDPISGHTALYWYRQSLGQGLEFLIYFQGNSAPDKSGLPSDRFSAERTGGSVSTLTIQRTQQEDSAVYLCASSLVVPDTQYFGPGTRLTVL.

This clonotype was found many times. The J gene is TRBJ1-1, the V gene TRBV27, with no clear D. The CDR3 is 14 amino acids. Germline V gene sequence: CDR1 MNHEY, CDR2 SMNVEV (reference sequence). Trimming cost V 3 bases and J 1 base, with 9 bases left between them. The CDR3 coding sequence is TGTGCCAGCAGTTTCAGAGGGTCGAACACTGAAGCTTTCTTT. Its translation: CASSFRGSNTEAFF.